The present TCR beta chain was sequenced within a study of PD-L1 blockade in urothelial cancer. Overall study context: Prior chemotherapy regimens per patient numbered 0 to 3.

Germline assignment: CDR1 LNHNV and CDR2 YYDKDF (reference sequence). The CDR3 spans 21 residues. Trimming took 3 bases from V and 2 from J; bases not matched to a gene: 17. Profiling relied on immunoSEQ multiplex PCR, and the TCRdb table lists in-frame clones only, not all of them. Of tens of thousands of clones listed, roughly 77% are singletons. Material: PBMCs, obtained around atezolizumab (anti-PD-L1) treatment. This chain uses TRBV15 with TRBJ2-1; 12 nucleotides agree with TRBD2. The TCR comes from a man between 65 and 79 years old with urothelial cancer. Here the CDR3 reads CATSSPYGGLAGLRAYNEQFF. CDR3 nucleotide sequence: TGTGCCACCAGCAGCCCCTACGGCGGACTAGCGGGACTTCGGGCCTACAATGAGCAGTTCTTC.